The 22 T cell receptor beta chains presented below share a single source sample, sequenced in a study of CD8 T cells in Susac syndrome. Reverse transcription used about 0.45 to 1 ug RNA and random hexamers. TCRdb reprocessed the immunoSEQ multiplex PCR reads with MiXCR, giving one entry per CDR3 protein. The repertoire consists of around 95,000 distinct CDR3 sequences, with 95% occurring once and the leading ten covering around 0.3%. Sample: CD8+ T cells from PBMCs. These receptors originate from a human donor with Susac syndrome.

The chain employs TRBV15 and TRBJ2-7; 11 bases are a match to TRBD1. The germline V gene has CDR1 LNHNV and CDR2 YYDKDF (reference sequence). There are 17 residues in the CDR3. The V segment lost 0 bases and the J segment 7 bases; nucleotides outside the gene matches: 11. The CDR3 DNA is TGTGCCACCAGCAGAGATCCCCCCGGACAGGGGGCGGGTGAGCAGTACTTC. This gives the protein CATSRDPPGQGAGEQYF.

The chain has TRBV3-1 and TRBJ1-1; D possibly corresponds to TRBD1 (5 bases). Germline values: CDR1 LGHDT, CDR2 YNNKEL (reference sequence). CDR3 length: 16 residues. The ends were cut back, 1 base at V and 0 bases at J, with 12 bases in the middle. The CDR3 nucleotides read TGTGCCAGCAGCCAAGGACGAGACAGCTTGAACACTGAAGCTTTCTTT. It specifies CASSQGRDSLNTEAFF. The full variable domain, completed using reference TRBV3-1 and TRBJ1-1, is DTAVSQTPKYLVTQMGNDKSIKCEQNLGHDTMYWYKQDSKKFLKIMFSYNNKELIINETVPNRFSPKSPDKAHLNLHINSLELGDSAVYFCASSQGRDSLNTEAFFGQGTRLTVV.

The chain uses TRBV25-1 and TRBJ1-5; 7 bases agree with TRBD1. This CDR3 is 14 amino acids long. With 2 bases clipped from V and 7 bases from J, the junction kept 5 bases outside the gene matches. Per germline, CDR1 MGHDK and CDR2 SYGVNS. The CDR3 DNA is TGTGCCAGCAGTGAAACAGGGGCAGGGCAGCCCCAGCATTTT. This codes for CASSETGAGQPQHF.

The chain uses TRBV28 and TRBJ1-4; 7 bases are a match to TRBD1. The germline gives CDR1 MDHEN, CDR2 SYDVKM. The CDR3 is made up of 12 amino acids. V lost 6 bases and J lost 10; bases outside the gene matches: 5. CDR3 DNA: TGTGCCAGCAGCTCGGGACAGCCAAAACTGTTTTTT. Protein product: CASSSGQPKLFF.

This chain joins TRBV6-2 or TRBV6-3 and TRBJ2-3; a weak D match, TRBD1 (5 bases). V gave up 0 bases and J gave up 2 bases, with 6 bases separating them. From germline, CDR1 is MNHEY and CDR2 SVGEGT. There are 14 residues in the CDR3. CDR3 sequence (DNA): TGTGCCAGCAGTTACTCGACAGACACAGATACGCAGTATTTT. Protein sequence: CASSYSTDTDTQYF.

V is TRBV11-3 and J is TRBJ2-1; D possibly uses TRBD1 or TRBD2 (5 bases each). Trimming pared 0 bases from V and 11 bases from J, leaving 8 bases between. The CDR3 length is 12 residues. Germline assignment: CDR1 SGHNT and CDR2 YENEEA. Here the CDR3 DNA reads TGTGCCAGCAGCTTAGATGGGACCAAGCAGTTCTTC. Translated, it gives CASSLDGTKQFF.

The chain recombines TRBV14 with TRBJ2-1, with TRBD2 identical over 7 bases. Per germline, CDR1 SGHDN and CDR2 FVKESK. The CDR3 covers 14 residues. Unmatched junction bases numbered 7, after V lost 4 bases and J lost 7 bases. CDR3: CASSPTQLANEQFF. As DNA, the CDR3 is TGTGCCAGCAGCCCTACTCAACTAGCGAATGAGCAGTTCTTC.

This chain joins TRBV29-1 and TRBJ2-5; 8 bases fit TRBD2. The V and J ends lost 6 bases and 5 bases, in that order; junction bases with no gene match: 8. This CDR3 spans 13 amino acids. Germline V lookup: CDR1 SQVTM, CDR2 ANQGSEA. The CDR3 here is CSVRAGEWETQYF. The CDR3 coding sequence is TGCAGCGTGCGAGCGGGAGAGTGGGAGACCCAGTACTTC.

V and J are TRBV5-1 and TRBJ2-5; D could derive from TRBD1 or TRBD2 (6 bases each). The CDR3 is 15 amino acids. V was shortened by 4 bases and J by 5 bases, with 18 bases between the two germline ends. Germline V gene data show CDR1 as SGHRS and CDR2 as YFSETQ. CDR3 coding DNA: TGCGCCAGCAGCCGTGGCTCGGGGGCAGGGGAGACCCAGTACTTC. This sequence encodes CASSRGSGAGETQYF.

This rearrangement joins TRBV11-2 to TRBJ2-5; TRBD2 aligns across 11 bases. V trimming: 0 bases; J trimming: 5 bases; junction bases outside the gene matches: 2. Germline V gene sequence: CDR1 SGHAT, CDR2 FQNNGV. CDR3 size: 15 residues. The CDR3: CASSLELAGVETQYF. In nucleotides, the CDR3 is TGTGCCAGCAGCTTAGAACTAGCGGGGGTCGAGACCCAGTACTTC. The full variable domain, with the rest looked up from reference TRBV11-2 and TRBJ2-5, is EAGVAQSPRYKIIEKRQSVAFWCNPISGHATLYWYQQILGQGPKLLIQFQNNGVVDDSQLPKDRFSAERLKGVDSTLKIQPAKLEDSAVYLCASSLELAGVETQYFGPGTRLLVL.

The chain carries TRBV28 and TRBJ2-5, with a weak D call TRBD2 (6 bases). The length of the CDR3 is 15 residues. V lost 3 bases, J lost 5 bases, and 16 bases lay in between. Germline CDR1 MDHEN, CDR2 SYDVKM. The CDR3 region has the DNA TGTGCCAGCAGTTTTCGGGGAAAGGCGGGGGAGACCCAGTACTTC. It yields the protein CASSFRGKAGETQYF.

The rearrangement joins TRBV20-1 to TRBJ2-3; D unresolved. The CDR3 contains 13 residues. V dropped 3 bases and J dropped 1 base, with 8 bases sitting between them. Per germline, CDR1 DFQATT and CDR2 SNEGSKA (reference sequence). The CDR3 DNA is TGCAGTGCTAGTTTTAGGGGCACAGATACGCAGTATTTT. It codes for CSASFRGTDTQYF.

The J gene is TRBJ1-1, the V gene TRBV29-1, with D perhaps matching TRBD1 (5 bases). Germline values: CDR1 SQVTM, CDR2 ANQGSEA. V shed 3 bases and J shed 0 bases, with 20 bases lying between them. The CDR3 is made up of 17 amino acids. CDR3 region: CSVEPTEKGAMNTEAFF. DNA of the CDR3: TGCAGCGTTGAGCCGACCGAAAAAGGGGCGATGAACACTGAAGCTTTCTTT.

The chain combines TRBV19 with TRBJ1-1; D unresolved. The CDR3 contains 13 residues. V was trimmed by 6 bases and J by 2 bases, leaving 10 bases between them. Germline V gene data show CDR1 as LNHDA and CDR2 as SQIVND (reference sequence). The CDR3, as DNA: TGTGCCAGTAGATCCGGGTCAAACACTGAAGCTTTCTTT. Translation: CASRSGSNTEAFF.

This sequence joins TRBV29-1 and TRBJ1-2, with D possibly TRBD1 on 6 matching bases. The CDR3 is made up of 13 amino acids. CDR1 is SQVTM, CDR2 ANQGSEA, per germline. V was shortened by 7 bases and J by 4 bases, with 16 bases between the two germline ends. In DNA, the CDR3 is TGCAGCGACACCGAGGGAGGGGGCTATGGCTACACCTTC. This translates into CSDTEGGGYGYTF.

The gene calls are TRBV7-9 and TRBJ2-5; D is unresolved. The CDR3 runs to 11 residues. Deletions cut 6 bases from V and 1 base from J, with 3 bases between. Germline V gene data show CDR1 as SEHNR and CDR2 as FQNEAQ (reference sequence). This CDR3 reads CASRSQETQYF. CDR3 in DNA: TGTGCCAGCAGGTCCCAAGAGACCCAGTACTTC.

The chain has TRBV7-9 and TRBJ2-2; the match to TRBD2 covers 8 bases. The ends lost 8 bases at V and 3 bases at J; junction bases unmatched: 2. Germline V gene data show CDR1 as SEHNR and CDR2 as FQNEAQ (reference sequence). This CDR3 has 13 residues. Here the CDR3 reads CASREGYTGELFF. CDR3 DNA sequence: TGTGCCAGCCGGGAGGGGTACACCGGGGAGCTGTTTTTT. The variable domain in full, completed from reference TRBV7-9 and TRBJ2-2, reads DTGVSQNPRHKITKRGQNVTFRCDPISEHNRLYWYRQTLGQGPEFLTYFQNEAQLEKSRLLSDRFSAERPKGSFSTLEIQRTEQGDSAMYLCASREGYTGELFFGEGSRLTVL.

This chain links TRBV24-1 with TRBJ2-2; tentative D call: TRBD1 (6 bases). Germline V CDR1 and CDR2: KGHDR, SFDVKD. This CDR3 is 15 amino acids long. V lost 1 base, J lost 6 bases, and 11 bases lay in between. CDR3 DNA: TGTGCCACCAGTGATTTAGGGGGAGAGGCCGGGGAGCTGTTTTTT. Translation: CATSDLGGEAGELFF.

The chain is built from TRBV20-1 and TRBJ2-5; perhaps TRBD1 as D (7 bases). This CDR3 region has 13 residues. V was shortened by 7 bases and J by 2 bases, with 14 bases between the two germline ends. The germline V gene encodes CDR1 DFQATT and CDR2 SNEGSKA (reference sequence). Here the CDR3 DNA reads TGCAGTGGGGGGGCAGGGGGTCAAGAGACCCAGTACTTC. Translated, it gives CSGGAGGQETQYF.

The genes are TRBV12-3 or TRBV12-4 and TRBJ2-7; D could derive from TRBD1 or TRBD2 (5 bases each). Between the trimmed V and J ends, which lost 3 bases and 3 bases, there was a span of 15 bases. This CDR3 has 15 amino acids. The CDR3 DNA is TGTGCCAGCAGTTTTGGGGGACGGGGAAACTACGAGCAGTACTTC. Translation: CASSFGGRGNYEQYF.

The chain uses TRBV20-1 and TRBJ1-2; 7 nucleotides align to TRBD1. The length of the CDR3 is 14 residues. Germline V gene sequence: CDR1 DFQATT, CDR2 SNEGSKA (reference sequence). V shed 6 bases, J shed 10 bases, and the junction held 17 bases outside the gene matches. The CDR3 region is CSAEGTARGYDYTF. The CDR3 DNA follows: TGCAGTGCCGAAGGGACAGCCAGGGGATACGACTACACCTTC.

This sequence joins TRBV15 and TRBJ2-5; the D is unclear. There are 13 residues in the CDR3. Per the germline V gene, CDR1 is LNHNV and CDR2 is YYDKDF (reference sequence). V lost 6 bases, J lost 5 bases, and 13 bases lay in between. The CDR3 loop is CATRVMGSETQYF. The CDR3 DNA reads TGTGCCACCAGGGTAATGGGATCCGAGACCCAGTACTTC.